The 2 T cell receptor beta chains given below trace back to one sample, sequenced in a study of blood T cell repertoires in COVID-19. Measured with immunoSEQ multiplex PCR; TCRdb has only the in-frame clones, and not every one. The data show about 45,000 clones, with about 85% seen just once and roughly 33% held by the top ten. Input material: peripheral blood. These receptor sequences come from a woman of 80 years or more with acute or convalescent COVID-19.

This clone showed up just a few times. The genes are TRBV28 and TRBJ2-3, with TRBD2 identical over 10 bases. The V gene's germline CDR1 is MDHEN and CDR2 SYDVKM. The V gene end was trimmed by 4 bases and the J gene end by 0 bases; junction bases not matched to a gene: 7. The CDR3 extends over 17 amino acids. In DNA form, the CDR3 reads TGTGCCAGCAGTTCTACGTGGACTAGCGGAAGCACAGATACGCAGTATTTT. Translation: CASSSTWTSGSTDTQYF.

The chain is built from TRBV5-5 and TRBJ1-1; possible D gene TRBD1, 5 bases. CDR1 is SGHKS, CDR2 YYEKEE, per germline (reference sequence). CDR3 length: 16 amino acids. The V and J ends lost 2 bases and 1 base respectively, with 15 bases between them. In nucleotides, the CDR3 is TGTGCCAGCAGCTTTAATCATGGGGGGTCGAACACTGAAGCTTTCTTT. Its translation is CASSFNHGGSNTEAFF.